This T cell receptor (beta chain) derives from a study of blood T cells in healthy people across ages. Through a sample-barcoded 5' primer and a J-beta primer mix, a second PCR was run for roughly 7 to 11 cycles. Each sample yielded at least 2.5 million CDR3-containing paired-end reads. MiXCR was run by TCRdb on the 5' RACE reads, yielding one entry per CDR3 protein. The data show about a million distinct CDR3 sequences, just over 50% seen once. The CDR3 length is 14 residues. The V segment lost 4 bases and the J segment 5 bases; nucleotides outside the gene matches: 7. Germline values: CDR1 SSHAT, CDR2 FNYEAQ (reference sequence).

The sequenced sample was blood. The receptor's source is a woman aged 55-75 years in good health. The chain employs TRBV7-7 and TRBJ2-5; TRBD1 matches 7 bases. The CDR3 sequence: CASSSGQRGETQYF. The CDR3 nucleotides read TGTGCCAGCAGCTCGGGACAGCGCGGGGAGACCCAGTACTTC.